This TCR beta chain was identified during a study of OX40 agonist ivuxolimab in advanced cancers. The study's findings and limits: Among the lowest peripheral clonal expansion occurred in 0.1-3.0 mg/kg partial responders.

Note on this clone: Its antigen is unknown.

Sequenced by immunoSEQ multiplex PCR; TCRdb stores in-frame clones only, minus some. This sample has more than 60,000 clones, with roughly four fifths found just once. The sequenced sample was CD4+ or CD8+ T cells sorted from blood, obtained in a trial of the OX40 agonist ivuxolimab. The receptor's source is an adult with an advanced solid tumor such as melanoma, head and neck, liver or kidney cancer.

CDR3 bases: TGTGCCAGCAGTCTCTCGAGCACCGGGGAGCTGTTTTTT. It encodes CASSLSSTGELFF. The rearrangement joins TRBV28 to TRBJ2-2; D unclear. With 5 bases removed from V and 4 bases from J, the gap between germline ends came to 8 bases. The CDR3 consists of 13 residues. CDR1 and CDR2 from the germline V gene are MDHEN and SYDVKM.